This T cell receptor beta chain is from a study of blood T cell repertoires in COVID-19 (dated by TCRdb to about 2020). About the full investigation: Samples from collaborators originated in the United States, Italy and Spain and spanned both the acute and convalescent phases of COVID-19. The material from the prospective study consisted of cDNA or gDNA derived from T cells, B-cell-depleted T cells, or PBMCs. The dataset comprised deeply sampled blood TCRbeta repertoires from subjects exposed to, actively infected with, or recovered from COVID-19. The repertoires were released in a freely available public database meant as a resource for research on the immune response to SARS-CoV-2. Samples were obtained from the ongoing ImmuneRACE study (first 160 participants) and from 1,200 or so subjects provided by 6 global collaborators. A de-identified subject ID, COVID-19 status, age in years and sex were almost always included in the sample metadata. Where available, HLA class I and class II types were taken from metadata supplied by the sample provider and were not determined by assay-based typing. What the study reported, not specific to this receptor: How much clinical and demographic metadata was included differed by source and by participant, and the metadata was provided uncurated.

The immunoSEQ Assay, a bias-controlled multiplex PCR, was used to amplify TCRbeta CDR3 regions from genomic DNA. Concerning the study's data processing: Nucleated cell counts per sample were estimated from amplification of reference gene primers within the assay. Sequence reads were collapsed and filtered to measure the absolute abundance of every unique TCRbeta CDR3 rearrangement. For each sample, productive Simpson clonality was calculated as the square root of Simpson's diversity index across productive rearrangements. TCRdb carries this immuneACCESS record with in-frame sequences only. Its versions omit some clonotypes, under half of them owing to an unresolved V gene in the studies checked, with the rest unexplained. V, J and clone size reflect that table, while D and trimming were determined from the DNA. Here the sample has approximately 380,000 clones; more than 75% occur a single time. 1.2% of the sample is taken by the ten largest.

Inclusive of the bounding cysteine and phenylalanine, the CDR3 is 16 residues long. Of all the DNA, just the CDR3 is kept, 48 bases in frame from base 1. The V and J ends are trimmed by 0 bases and 9 bases, leaving 18 bases between them. CDR1 and CDR2 are drawn from the germline V gene (reference sequence): LGHDT, YNNKEL. Enrolling through a virtual design, the prospective study's participants ranged in age from about 18 to 89 years and lived across about two dozen United States geographic areas. In the prospective study, cohorts were assigned on the basis of participant-reported clinical history obtained from a screening survey and a study questionnaire. Recovered participants in ImmuneRACE Cohort 3 were defined by two consecutive negative NP/OP PCR tests, clearance by a healthcare professional, or resolution of symptoms. Each participant in the prospective study had whole blood, serum and a nasopharyngeal or oropharyngeal swab collected by mobile phlebotomists. Over an approximately two-month period, participants in the prospective study had the option of providing additional blood draws and questionnaires. Before DNA extraction, blood samples from the prospective study were shipped at room temperature or frozen.

A word on this clone: Its target antigen remains unknown. The input lacks base qualities; no much larger clone sits a single base away.

The TCR was taken from a woman aged 18-35 years who had recovered from COVID-19. Rearrangement joined TRBV3-1 (or the pseudogene TRBV3-2) to TRBJ1-5, with the D gene call left open. The sequenced sample consisted of PBMCs or T cells enriched from blood (not recorded which). In nucleotide form, the sequence is TGTGCCAGCAGCCAAGATCGGGAGGAGATACCCTCGCCCCAGCATTTT. This is translated as CASSQDREEIPSPQHF.